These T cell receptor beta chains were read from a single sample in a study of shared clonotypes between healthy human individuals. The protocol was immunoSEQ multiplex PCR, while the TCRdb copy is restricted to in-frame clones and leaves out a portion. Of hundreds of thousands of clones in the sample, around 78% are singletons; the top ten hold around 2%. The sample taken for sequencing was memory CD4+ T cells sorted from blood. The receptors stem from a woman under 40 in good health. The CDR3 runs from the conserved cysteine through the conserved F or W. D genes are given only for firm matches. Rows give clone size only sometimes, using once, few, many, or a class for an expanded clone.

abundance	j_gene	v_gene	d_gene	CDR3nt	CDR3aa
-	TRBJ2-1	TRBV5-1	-	TGCGCCAGCAGCTTGGGCCAGGGGACACACTACTACAATGAGCAGTTCTTC	CASSLGQGTHYYNEQFF
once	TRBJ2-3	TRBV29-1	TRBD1	TGCAGCGTTGAACTAGGGGGCGGAGATACGCAGTATTTT	CSVELGGGDTQYF
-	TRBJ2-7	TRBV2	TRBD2	TGTGCCAGCAGGCGACTAGCGGGAGTAAACGAGCAGTACTTC	CASRRLAGVNEQYF
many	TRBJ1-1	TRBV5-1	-	TGCGCCAGCAGCGAGTTTAGGGGAGCTGAAGCTTTCTTT	CASSEFRGAEAFF
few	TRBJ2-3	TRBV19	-	TGTGCCAGTAGTCGCCAGGGTTCATCAGATACGCAGTATTTT	CASSRQGSSDTQYF
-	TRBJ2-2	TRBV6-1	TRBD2	TGTGCCAGCAGTGGTCTAAACGGACTAGCGAACACCGGGGAGCTGTTTTTT	CASSGLNGLANTGELFF
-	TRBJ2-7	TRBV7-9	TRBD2	TGTGCCAGCAGCTCCGATTCTAGCGGGAGCTACGAGCAGTACTTC	CASSSDSSGSYEQYF
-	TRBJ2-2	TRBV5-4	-	TGTGCCAGCGGCTGGGAGAACACCGGGGAGCTGTTTTTT	CASGWENTGELFF
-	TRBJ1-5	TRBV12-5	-	TGTGCTAGTGGTTTGAATCAGCCCCAGCATTTT	CASGLNQPQHF
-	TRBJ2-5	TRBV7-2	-	TGTGCCAGCAGCTTCCAGGGACTCCAAGAGACCCAGTACTTC	CASSFQGLQETQYF
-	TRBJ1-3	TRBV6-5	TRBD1	TGTGCCAGCAGTTTGACAGGGGCTATCTCTGGAAACACCATATATTTT	CASSLTGAISGNTIYF
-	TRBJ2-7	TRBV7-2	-	TGTGCCAGCAGCTTCCTTCCTGCAGGCTCCTACGAGCAGTACTTC	CASSFLPAGSYEQYF
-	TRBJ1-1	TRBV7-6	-	TGTGCCAGCGGCAGAGGGGGGGACACTGAAGCTTTCTTT	CASGRGGDTEAFF
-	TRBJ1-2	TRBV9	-	TGTGCCAGCAGCGGGGGGGGCCCCTACTATGGCTACACCTTC	CASSGGGPYYGYTF
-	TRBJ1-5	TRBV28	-	TGTGCCAGCAGTTTTGGGCAGGGCAATCTTCAGCCCCAGCATTTT	CASSFGQGNLQPQHF
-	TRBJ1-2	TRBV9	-	TGTGCCAGCAGCGTAGAACAGAGCAGAATCTATGGCTACACCTTC	CASSVEQSRIYGYTF
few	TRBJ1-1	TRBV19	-	TGTGCCAGTAGTATAAAGGCAGGTAATCAAGCTTTCTTT	CASSIKAGNQAFF